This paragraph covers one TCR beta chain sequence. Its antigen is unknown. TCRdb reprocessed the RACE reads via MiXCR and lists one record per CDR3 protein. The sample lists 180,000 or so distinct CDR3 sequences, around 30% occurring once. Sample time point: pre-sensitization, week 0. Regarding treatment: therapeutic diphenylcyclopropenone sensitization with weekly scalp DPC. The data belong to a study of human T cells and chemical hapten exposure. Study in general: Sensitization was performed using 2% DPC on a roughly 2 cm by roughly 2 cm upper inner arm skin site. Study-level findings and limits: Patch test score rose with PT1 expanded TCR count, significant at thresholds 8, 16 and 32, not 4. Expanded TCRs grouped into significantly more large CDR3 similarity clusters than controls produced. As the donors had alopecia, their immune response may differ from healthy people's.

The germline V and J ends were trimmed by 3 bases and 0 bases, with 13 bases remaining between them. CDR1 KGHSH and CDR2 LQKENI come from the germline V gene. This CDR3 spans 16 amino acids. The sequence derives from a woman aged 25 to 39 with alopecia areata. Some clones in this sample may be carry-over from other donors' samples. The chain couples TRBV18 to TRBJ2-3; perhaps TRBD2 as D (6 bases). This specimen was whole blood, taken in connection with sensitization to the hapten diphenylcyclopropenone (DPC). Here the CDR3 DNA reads TGTGCCAGCTCACCGGTGGGGGGAGTCAGCACAGATACGCAGTATTTT. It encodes CASSPVGGVSTDTQYF.